These 15 T cell receptor beta chains share one sample of origin, sequenced in a study of shared clonotypes between healthy human individuals. Produced via immunoSEQ multiplex PCR; TCRdb's table is partial and in-frame only. Of 900,000 to 1,200,000 clones in the sample, approximately 80% were seen once. The source material was memory CD4+ T cells from PBMCs. Subset of the sample: CD45RA-negative fraction. These receptors were obtained from a young man in good health. Some clones in this sample may be carry-over from other donors' samples.

The chain carries TRBV19 and TRBJ2-5, with 8 bases fitting TRBD1. The CDR3 has 14 residues. Trimming removed 6 bases from V and 5 bases from J; junction bases left unmatched: 8. Germline values: CDR1 LNHDA, CDR2 SQIVND (reference sequence). CDR3 bases: TGTGCCAGTAGAGACAGGGGTTCCGGGGAGACCCAGTACTTC. Translating gives CASRDRGSGETQYF.

V gene TRBV10-3 combines with J gene TRBJ2-1; 8 nucleotides agree with TRBD2. Trimming took 6 bases from V and 9 from J; bases not matched to a gene: 13. Germline loops: CDR1 ENHRY, CDR2 SYGVKD. The CDR3 runs 15 residues. The CDR3 here is CAIRADPGLGVEQFF. DNA for the CDR3: TGTGCCATCAGAGCTGACCCGGGACTAGGGGTTGAGCAGTTCTTC.

V gene TRBV4-1 combines with J gene TRBJ2-7, with unresolved D. V gave up 0 bases and J gave up 3 bases, with 9 bases separating them. The germline V gene encodes CDR1 MGHRA and CDR2 YSYEKL. The CDR3 loop spans 14 amino acids. The CDR3 loop reads CASSQDMVNYEQYF. CDR3 DNA sequence: TGCGCCAGCAGCCAAGATATGGTGAACTACGAGCAGTACTTC.

V usage is TRBV7-9 and J usage is TRBJ2-2; D uncertain. The V end was cut by 4 bases, the J end by 5 bases, with 11 bases between. CDR1 SEHNR and CDR2 FQNEAQ come from the germline V gene (reference sequence). The CDR3 runs 14 residues. The CDR3, as DNA: TGTGCCAGCAGCTCCCCTTCAGGAACCGGGGAGCTGTTTTTT. Translated, it gives CASSSPSGTGELFF.

The chain has TRBV7-3 and TRBJ2-2; a possible D gene is TRBD2 (6 bases). The ends were cut back, 2 bases at V and 6 bases at J, with 7 bases in the middle. This CDR3 is built from 13 residues. The germline V gene encodes CDR1 SGHTA and CDR2 FQGTGA. For the CDR3, the DNA is TGTGCCAGCAGCTTACGACTAGCCGGGGAGCTGTTTTTT. Encoded protein: CASSLRLAGELFF.

A word on this clone: This likely came from a read error, as a far larger clone is one base away. The J gene is TRBJ1-5, the V gene TRBV9; D not resolved. Trimming shortened V by 6 bases and J by 5 bases, and 0 bases separated the two germline ends. Germline CDR1 SGDLS, CDR2 YYNGEE. The CDR3 runs 9 residues. The CDR3 spells CASNQPQHF. The CDR3, as DNA: TGTGCCAGCAATCAGCCCCAGCATTTT.

This rearrangement joins TRBV29-1 to TRBJ2-3; 7 bases match TRBD2. The CDR3 has 14 amino acids. Germline V CDR1 and CDR2: SQVTM, ANQGSEA. The V gene end was trimmed by 6 bases and the J gene end by 0 bases; junction bases not matched to a gene: 6. The CDR3 sequence: CSVRLAASTDTQYF. The CDR3 DNA follows: TGCAGCGTACGTCTAGCGGCTAGCACAGATACGCAGTATTTT.

In nucleotides, the CDR3 is TGTGCCAGCAGTCAAACTAGCGTCGGCACCGGGGAGCTGTTTTTT. This gives the protein CASSQTSVGTGELFF. The rearrangement links TRBV28 to TRBJ2-2, with TRBD2 matching 7 bases. Germline V gene data show CDR1 as MDHEN and CDR2 as SYDVKM. The CDR3 has 15 amino acids. Trimming at V came to 5 bases and at J to 4 bases, leaving 7 bases not matched to a gene. The full variable domain, rest sourced from reference TRBV28 and TRBJ2-2, is DVKVTQSSRYLVKRTGEKVFLECVQDMDHENMFWYRQDPGLGLRLIYFSYDVKMKEKGDIPEGYSVSREKKERFSLILESASTNQTSMYLCASSQTSVGTGELFFGEGSRLTVL.

The chain links TRBV7-9 to TRBJ2-5, with D perhaps TRBD2 (6 bases). The CDR3 loop spans 15 amino acids. V lost 3 bases and J lost 2, with 13 bases in between. The germline CDR1 and CDR2 sequences are SEHNR and FQNEAQ (reference sequence). The CDR3 DNA reads as TGTGCCAGCAGCTTTCTGGGGACTCTTCAAGAGACCCAGTACTTC. Translating it yields CASSFLGTLQETQYF.

V and J are TRBV19 and TRBJ1-4; no definite D call. The CDR3 runs to 13 residues. Germline assignment: CDR1 LNHDA and CDR2 SQIVND (reference sequence). Trimming shortened V by 5 bases and J by 5 bases, and 9 bases separated the two germline ends. This CDR3 is CASSFLANEKLFF. The CDR3, as DNA: TGTGCCAGTAGTTTTCTGGCCAATGAAAAACTGTTTTTT.

The chain recombines TRBV5-1 with TRBJ2-2, with 8 bases aligning to TRBD1. Germline V gene lookup returns CDR1 SGHRS and CDR2 YFSETQ. The V and J ends lost 6 bases and 5 bases, in that order; junction bases with no gene match: 12. This CDR3 has 16 amino acids. CDR3 residues: CASNPTGVVGTGELFF. CDR3 DNA sequence: TGCGCCAGCAATCCGACAGGGGTCGTCGGGACCGGGGAGCTGTTTTTT.

The rearrangement uses TRBV18 and TRBJ1-2; D might be TRBD1 (5 bases). The CDR3 loop spans 15 amino acids. With 0 bases removed from V and 7 bases from J, the gap between germline ends came to 15 bases. CDR1 and CDR2 from the germline V gene are KGHSH and LQKENI. The CDR3 nucleotides read TGTGCCAGCTCACCACCGGGCCAGGGACCCAGTGGCTACACCTTC. Its translation is CASSPPGQGPSGYTF.

The chain carries TRBV7-6 and TRBJ2-3; TRBD2 matches at 7 bases. Germline V gene lookup returns CDR1 SGHVS and CDR2 FNYEAQ. This CDR3 has 15 amino acids. V lost 0 bases, J lost 4 bases, and 4 bases stayed unmatched. CDR3 nucleotide sequence: TGTGCCAGCAGCTTAGCGGGAGGGCTCGCAGATACGCAGTATTTT. This translates into CASSLAGGLADTQYF.

This chain joins TRBV5-6 and TRBJ1-5; D is uncertain. Trimming removed 4 bases from V and 3 bases from J, with 8 bases in between. Per the germline V gene, CDR1 is SGHDT and CDR2 is YYEEEE. The CDR3 is 13 residues long. CDR3 bases: TGTGCCAGCAGCCGGGATCCCAATCAGCCCCAGCATTTT. This gives the protein CASSRDPNQPQHF. The full variable domain, rest sourced from reference TRBV5-6 and TRBJ1-5, is DAGVTQSPTHLIKTRGQQVTLRCSPKSGHDTVSWYQQALGQGPQFIFQYYEEEERQRGNFPDRFSGHQFPNYSSELNVNALLLGDSALYLCASSRDPNQPQHFGDGTRLSIL.

This chain links TRBV6-1 with TRBJ2-7; 7 nucleotides match TRBD2. The CDR3 contains 14 residues. Losses at the gene ends were 3 bases for V and 3 bases for J; bases not matched to a gene: 5. CDR1 is MNHNS, CDR2 SASEGT, per germline. The CDR3 DNA follows: TGTGCCAGCAGTGAGGGAGGGGACCTCTACGAGCAGTACTTC. This translates into CASSEGGDLYEQYF.